What follows are 3 T cell receptor beta chains derived from one specimen sequenced in a study of T cell changes during pregnancy in multiple sclerosis. Measured with immunoSEQ multiplex PCR; TCRdb has only the in-frame clones, and not every one. The table shows about 28,000 clones, with more than 70% occurring only once. The sequenced sample was CD8+ T cells from peripheral blood mononuclear cells, obtained after pregnancy. These TCRs come from a female donor with multiple sclerosis, enrolled in a pregnancy study.

This chain connects TRBV5-1 to TRBJ2-2, with D uncertain. V dropped 0 bases and J dropped 5 bases, with 8 bases sitting between them. Germline V gene lookup returns CDR1 SGHRS and CDR2 YFSETQ. This CDR3 contains 14 residues. In DNA form, the CDR3 reads TGCGCCAGCAGCTTGGACGCTGAGACCGGGGAGCTGTTTTTT. Protein: CASSLDAETGELFF.

This clone was observed a single time. The rearrangement uses TRBV19 and TRBJ1-1; perhaps TRBD1 as D (6 bases). CDR3 size: 15 residues. Trimming took off 4 bases at V and 5 bases at J, with 17 bases between the two ends. The germline CDR1 and CDR2 sequences are LNHDA and SQIVND (reference sequence). The CDR3 loop reads CASSTRDTGWTEAFF. Here the CDR3 DNA reads TGTGCCAGTAGTACTAGGGACACTGGTTGGACTGAAGCTTTCTTT.

The chain links TRBV2 to TRBJ1-1; D might be TRBD1 (6 bases). Germline values: CDR1 SNHLY, CDR2 FYNNEI. The CDR3 runs to 15 residues. The DNA of the CDR3 is TGTTCAGGGGAGCGTTCCGGCGGACTGAACACTGAAGCTTTCTTT. Its protein product is CSGERSGGLNTEAFF.